This T cell receptor beta chain was documented in a study of shared clonotypes between healthy human individuals. Study overall: Donor ages ranged 18 to 49 years: two women, a few men.

Germline V lookup: CDR1 SGHDT, CDR2 YYEEEE. Trimming removed 2 bases at V and 2 bases at J, with 11 bases between. This CDR3 is 14 amino acids long. Study-level findings and limits: Clonotypes that were shared across four donors made up around 5.5% of naive CD4 clonotypes. The study generally estimated greater richness for naive than memory subsets.

The deep-level immunoSEQ assay was used. Clones were read by immunoSEQ multiplex PCR, and TCRdb kept only the in-frame ones, dropping some. The sample records over 850,000 clones, roughly 74% being singletons. As to this clone: Antigen: not known.

This clonotype originated in a man aged 18 to 35 in good health. Some clones in this sample may be carry-over from other donors' samples. The rearrangement joins TRBV5-6 to TRBJ2-7; D unresolved. Specimen: memory CD4+ T cells from PBMCs. Subset defined: CD45RA-negative fraction. The CDR3 is CASSFSENPYEQYF. The CDR3 DNA is TGTGCCAGCAGCTTCAGTGAGAACCCCTACGAGCAGTACTTC.